The clone carrying this TCR beta chain occurred a few times. What it recognizes is unknown. The donors were all Caucasian adults (living in Nashville, Tennessee). The genomic DNA of each subset was split evenly across several immunoSEQ plates. Sequencing was performed on unsorted PBMC DNA using ten immunoSEQ deep assay plates. Repertoires were generated with immunoSEQ multiplex PCR, while TCRdb's copy carries only in-frame clones and drops some. This repertoire shows around 500,000 clones, about 76% found once; its top ten account for around 14%. This entry is derived from a study of shared clonotypes between healthy human individuals. Notes on the study in general: It was only blood that was sampled, and tissue repertoires likely differ.

Germline lookup yields CDR1 SGHTA and CDR2 FQGTGA. Trimming shortened V by 5 bases and J by 3 bases, and 9 bases separated the two germline ends. This CDR3 comprises 13 residues. The sample comprised PBMCs. The V call is TRBV7-3, the J call TRBJ2-3; the D is unclear. The receptor was derived from a woman in her 40s in good health. Some clones in this sample may be carry-over from other donors' samples. The CDR3 coding sequence is TGTGCCAGCAGCCCAGCTGCGACAGATACGCAGTATTTT. It specifies CASSPAATDTQYF. Full variable domain (outside the CDR3, taken from reference TRBV7-3 and TRBJ2-3): GAGVSQTPSNKVTEKGKYVELRCDPISGHTALYWYRQSLGQGPEFLIYFQGTGAADDSGLPNDRFFAVRPEGSVSTLKIQRTERGDSAVYLCASSPAATDTQYFGPGTRLTVL.